This TCR beta chain was sequenced in a study of blood T cell repertoires in COVID-19. Study-level background: Donors in the United States, Italy and Spain gave samples during acute or convalescent COVID-19.

Looked up from germline, CDR1 is LNHDA and CDR2 is SQIVND (reference sequence). J lost 4 bases, V lost 7 bases, and 9 bases had no gene match. This CDR3 comprises 15 residues. The table came from immunoSEQ multiplex PCR; TCRdb's copy has only in-frame clones and leaves some out. The sample lists about 200,000 clones; around nine tenths were seen once. The specimen was peripheral blood. The chain employs TRBV19 and TRBJ1-3; 8 positions match TRBD1. This receptor was taken from a woman aged 40 to 50 with acute or convalescent COVID-19. The CDR3 DNA reads as TGTGCCAGTACCTCGGGCAGGGGGCAAGGAAACACCATATATTTT. It is translated as CASTSGRGQGNTIYF.